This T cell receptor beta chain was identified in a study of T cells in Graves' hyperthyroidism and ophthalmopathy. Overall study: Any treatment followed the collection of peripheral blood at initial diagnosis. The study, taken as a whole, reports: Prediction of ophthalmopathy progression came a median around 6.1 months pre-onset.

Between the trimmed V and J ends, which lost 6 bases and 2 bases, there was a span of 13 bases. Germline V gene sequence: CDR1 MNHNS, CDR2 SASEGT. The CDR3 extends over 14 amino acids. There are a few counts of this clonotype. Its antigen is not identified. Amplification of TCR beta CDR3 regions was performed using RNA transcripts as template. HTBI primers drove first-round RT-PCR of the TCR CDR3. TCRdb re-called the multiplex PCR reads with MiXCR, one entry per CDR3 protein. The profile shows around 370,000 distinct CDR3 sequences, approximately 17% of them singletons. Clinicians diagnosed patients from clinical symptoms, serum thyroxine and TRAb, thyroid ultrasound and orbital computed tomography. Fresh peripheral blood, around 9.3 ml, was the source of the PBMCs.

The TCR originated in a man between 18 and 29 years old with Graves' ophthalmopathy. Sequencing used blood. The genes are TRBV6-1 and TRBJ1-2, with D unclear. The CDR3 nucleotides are TGTGCCAGCAGGGAATGGAGGTCCAACTATGGCTACACCTTC. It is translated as CASREWRSNYGYTF.